A single sample gave rise to the 32 T cell receptor beta chains below, sequenced in a study of CDR3 diversity in severe acne. One entry per CDR3 protein results from TCRdb running MiXCR on the PCR reads. Of approximately 79,000 distinct CDR3 sequences listed, about 52% are singletons. Sequencing used blood. These receptors came from a male donor in good health, serving as a control.

This clonotype was picked up a small number of times. This chain links TRBV19 with TRBJ1-4, with D uncertain. The germline V gene encodes CDR1 LNHDA and CDR2 SQIVND (reference sequence). V was clipped by 3 bases and J by 7 bases, with 12 bases between them. The CDR3 loop spans 14 amino acids. The CDR3 reads CASSIMGIGEKLFF. The CDR3 DNA follows: TGTGCCAGTAGTATCATGGGGATTGGTGAAAAACTGTTTTTT.

The CDR3 is CASSRDRTSYGYTF. CDR3 bases: TGTGCCAGTAGCCGAGACAGAACCTCCTATGGCTACACCTTC. The genes are TRBV2 and TRBJ1-2; tentatively, D is TRBD1 (5 bases). This CDR3 is built from 14 residues. Germline V gene data show CDR1 as SNHLY and CDR2 as FYNNEI. V lost 9 bases and J lost 4, with 18 bases in between.

The chain uses TRBV20-1 and TRBJ2-1; 9 bases agree with TRBD2. The CDR3 is 14 residues long. The V segment lost 0 bases and the J segment 5 bases; nucleotides outside the gene matches: 2. Germline loops: CDR1 DFQATT, CDR2 SNEGSKA (reference sequence). CDR3 in amino acids: CSAREASGDNEQFF. CDR3 nucleotide sequence: TGCAGTGCTAGAGAGGCTAGCGGGGACAATGAGCAGTTCTTC.

In regard to this clonotype: The junction differs from germline at one of its ends, possibly a read error. V gene TRBV24-1 combines with J gene TRBJ2-2; 12 bases line up with TRBD2. From germline, CDR1 is KGHDR and CDR2 SFDVKD. The CDR3 runs to 15 residues. The CDR3 region is CSTETSGRATGELFF. DNA of the CDR3: TGTTCCACCGAGACTAGCGGGAGAGCAACCGGGGAGCTGTTTTTT.

The chain joins TRBV25-1 to TRBJ1-4; 8 bases map to TRBD1. V was pared by 2 bases and J by 10 bases, with 6 bases of the junction left unmatched. Germline V lookup: CDR1 MGHDK, CDR2 SYGVNS. This CDR3 has 14 amino acids. CDR3 protein: CASSEAGQGGKLFF. The DNA for the CDR3 is TGTGCCAGCAGTGAAGCTGGACAGGGCGGAAAACTGTTTTTT.

For this clonotype: The junction departs from the called germline gene at one end, perhaps through a read error. The rearrangement links TRBV6-1 to TRBJ2-1, with 10 bases aligning to TRBD1. CDR3 length: 16 residues. Germline CDR1 and CDR2: MNHNS and SASEGT. CDR3 nucleotide sequence: TGTGCCGGCAGTGAAGCGACAGGGGGCTGGAAAAATGAGCAGTTCTTC. Encoded protein: CAGSEATGGWKNEQFF.

V usage is TRBV7-7 and J usage is TRBJ2-1; no definite D call. Per germline, CDR1 SSHAT and CDR2 FNYEAQ (reference sequence). The CDR3 sequence is 12 residues long. CDR3 nucleotides: TGTGCTATCAGCCCCCTGGGCAATGAGCAGTTCTTC. This codes for CAISPLGNEQFF.

This clonotype appeared once. The V and J genes are TRBV27 and TRBJ2-2; TRBD1 matches at 9 bases. In germline, CDR1 is MNHEY, CDR2 SMNVEV (reference sequence). CDR3 length: 16 amino acids. The J segment lost 8 bases and the V segment lost 6 bases, leaving 13 bases of the junction unmatched. CDR3 sequence (DNA): TGTGCCAGCAGCCGGGACAGGGACGTTTACAGGGGGGAGCTGTTTTTT. Amino acids: CASSRDRDVYRGELFF.

The chain combines TRBV10-3 with TRBJ1-5; D is ambiguous. V was trimmed by 3 bases and J by 1 base, leaving 7 bases between them. Germline V gene data show CDR1 as ENHRY and CDR2 as SYGVKD. This CDR3 region has 14 residues. CDR3 residues: CAISDQESNQPQHF. CDR3 sequence (DNA): TGTGCCATCAGTGACCAGGAGAGCAATCAGCCCCAGCATTTT.

This sequence joins TRBV20-1 and TRBJ1-1; D remains unclear. Germline-derived CDR1 and CDR2 are DFQATT and SNEGSKA (reference sequence). This CDR3 is 13 amino acids long. Trimming shortened V by 8 bases and J by 2 bases, and 15 bases separated the two germline ends. CDR3 bases: TGCAGTTCAAATCCCACGGCTAACACTGAAGCTTTCTTT. Encoded protein: CSSNPTANTEAFF.

V gene TRBV29-1 combines with J gene TRBJ1-1; D remains unclear. V lost 6 bases, J lost 4 bases, and 15 bases lay in between. The CDR3 spans 13 residues. CDR1 and CDR2 (germline): SQVTM, ANQGSEA. CDR3 sequence: CSVADHMSTEAFF. The CDR3, as DNA: TGCAGCGTCGCCGACCATATGTCCACTGAAGCTTTCTTT.

This rearrangement joins TRBV12-3 or TRBV12-4 to TRBJ2-7, with TRBD2 identical over 9 bases. J lost 0 bases, V lost 3 bases, and 0 bases had no gene match. The CDR3 runs to 14 residues. For the CDR3, the DNA is TGTGCCAGCAGTTTGACTAGCGGCTCCTACGAGCAGTACTTC. It specifies CASSLTSGSYEQYF.

The chain couples TRBV5-4 to TRBJ2-7; TRBD2 matches 8 bases. The J segment lost 6 bases and the V segment lost 4 bases, leaving 9 bases of the junction unmatched. CDR1 is SGHNT and CDR2 is YYREEE in the germline V gene (reference sequence). This CDR3 spans 14 amino acids. CDR3 loop: CASSRDGGRSEQYF. DNA for the CDR3: TGTGCCAGCAGCCGGGACGGCGGGAGGAGCGAGCAGTACTTC. The full variable domain, its missing parts supplied by reference TRBV5-4 and TRBJ2-7, is ETGVTQSPTHLIKTRGQQVTLRCSSQSGHNTVSWYQQALGQGPQFIFQYYREEENGRGNFPPRFSGLQFPNYSSELNVNALELDDSALYLCASSRDGGRSEQYFGPGTRLTVT.

The chain has TRBV29-1 and TRBJ1-2; 7 bases fit TRBD1. The V and J ends lost 6 bases and 8 bases, in that order; junction bases with no gene match: 18. Germline CDR1 SQVTM, CDR2 ANQGSEA. The CDR3 spans 15 residues. The CDR3 DNA reads as TGCAGCGTCTCCGGGACAGTAGTATCGGCGAAGGGCTACACCTTC. This encodes CSVSGTVVSAKGYTF.

The V gene is TRBV9, the J gene TRBJ1-6, with D possibly being TRBD1 (6 bases). Germline CDR1 SGDLS, CDR2 YYNGEE. The CDR3 is 14 amino acids. Trimming removed 0 bases at V and 14 bases at J, with 15 bases between. The CDR3 DNA reads as TGTGCCAGCAGCGTAGAGCAGGGGAGGCCAGCCCTCCACTTT. The encoded protein is CASSVEQGRPALHF.

The gene calls are TRBV12-3 or TRBV12-4 and TRBJ1-3; 11 bases fit TRBD1. This CDR3 is built from 16 residues. J gave up 5 bases and V 5 bases, and 8 bases lay outside the gene matches. Here the CDR3 DNA reads TGTGCCAGCAGTCTCGGGACAGGGGGATCGAGAAACACCATATATTTT. Its protein is CASSLGTGGSRNTIYF.

This clonotype was counted between two and nine times. The gene calls are TRBV24-1 and TRBJ1-2, with 7 bases fitting TRBD1. Per the germline V gene, CDR1 is KGHDR and CDR2 is SFDVKD. Trimming took 7 bases from V and 2 from J; bases not matched to a gene: 6. CDR3 size: 14 residues. Here the CDR3 reads CATRDAGGNYGYTF. CDR3 nucleotides: TGTGCCACCAGAGACGCAGGGGGAAACTATGGCTACACCTTC.

This clonotype was seen a handful of times. The chain combines TRBV7-3 with TRBJ2-7; 8 bases fit TRBD2. Judging by the DNA end, TRBJ2-1 fits better; the J call may be wrong. The germline gives CDR1 SGHTA, CDR2 FQGTGA. There are 15 residues in the CDR3. CDR3 nucleotide sequence: TGTGCCAGCAGTAAGATAGCGGGGTCCTACAATGAGCAGTTCTTC. It specifies CASSKIAGSYNEQFF.

V and J are TRBV24-1 and TRBJ2-7, with 7 bases aligning to TRBD2. Germline CDR1 is KGHDR and CDR2 is SFDVKD. The V segment lost 4 bases and the J segment 2 bases; nucleotides outside the gene matches: 1. The CDR3 sequence is 13 residues long. CDR3 region: CATSDSGTYEQYF. In nucleotides, the CDR3 is TGTGCCACCAGTGACAGCGGGACCTACGAGCAGTACTTC.

This clonotype has a count of ten or more. The V and J genes are TRBV20-1 and TRBJ2-3, with TRBD1 identical over 9 bases. The ends lost 6 bases at V and 2 bases at J; junction bases unmatched: 6. This CDR3 contains 14 residues. The germline gives CDR1 DFQATT, CDR2 SNEGSKA (reference sequence). CDR3 region: CSAARDRDTDTQYF. Written as DNA, the CDR3 is TGCAGTGCAGCAAGGGACAGGGACACAGATACGCAGTATTTT.

This chain joins TRBV29-1 and TRBJ1-2; D gene uncertain. Between the trimmed V and J ends, which lost 3 bases and 8 bases, there was a span of 10 bases. The germline V gene encodes CDR1 SQVTM and CDR2 ANQGSEA. The CDR3 sequence is 11 residues long. This CDR3 is CSVDSSGGYTF. CDR3 nucleotide sequence: TGCAGCGTTGACTCCTCGGGAGGCTACACCTTC.

About this clonotype: The limits of the CDR3 on the DNA are not certain, so only TCRdb's listed CDR3 is given. The CDR3 loop is CASSFYICSASGYTF. This chain connects TRBV5-1 to TRBJ1-2. Per the germline V gene, CDR1 is SGHRS and CDR2 is YFSETQ. With termini counted, the CDR3 has 15 amino acids.

The chain carries TRBV20-1 and TRBJ1-6, with unresolved D. The germline V and J ends were trimmed by 4 bases and 11 bases, with 15 bases remaining between them. Per the germline V gene, CDR1 is DFQATT and CDR2 is SNEGSKA (reference sequence). The CDR3 runs 13 residues. The CDR3 reads CSATPGDGPPLHF. The CDR3 coding sequence is TGCAGTGCTACCCCCGGAGACGGTCCACCCCTCCACTTT.

The chain has TRBV25-1 and TRBJ1-2; no firm D call. This CDR3 spans 16 amino acids. Between the trimmed V and J ends, which lost 6 bases and 6 bases, there was a span of 23 bases. The V gene's germline CDR1 is MGHDK and CDR2 SYGVNS. CDR3: CASSPRAPTTPDGYTF. CDR3 DNA sequence: TGTGCCAGCAGCCCAAGGGCACCTACCACCCCCGATGGCTACACCTTC.

Details on this clonotype: Because the CDR3's place on the DNA is in doubt, the DNA is left out and the CDR3 is given as listed by TCRdb. V gene TRBV5-1 combines with J gene TRBJ1-5; TRBD1, the table's D call, lacks a check against the DNA. Germline CDR1 reads SGHRS; CDR2 reads YFSETQ. The CDR3 spans 19 amino acids, including both terminal residues. CDR3 sequence reads: CASSPGTLRAVLRAGHQHF.

This clonotype turned up a few times. This rearrangement joins TRBV7-9 to TRBJ2-6; D gene unclear. Trimming removed 3 bases at V and 4 bases at J, with 4 bases between. In germline, CDR1 is SEHNR, CDR2 FQNEAQ (reference sequence). The CDR3 is made up of 13 amino acids. The CDR3 region is CASSFAGANVLTF. CDR3 nucleotides: TGTGCCAGCAGCTTTGCAGGGGCCAACGTCCTGACTTTC. Filled out from reference TRBV7-9 and TRBJ2-6, the complete variable domain reads DTGVSQNPRHKITKRGQNVTFRCDPISEHNRLYWYRQTLGQGPEFLTYFQNEAQLEKSRLLSDRFSAERPKGSFSTLEIQRTEQGDSAMYLCASSFAGANVLTFGAGSRLTVL.

As to this clonotype: One end of the junction fails to match germline, which may point to a read error. This rearrangement joins TRBV7-9 to TRBJ2-5; 9 nucleotides line up with TRBD2. Germline CDR1 SEHNR, CDR2 FQNEAQ (reference sequence). The CDR3 consists of 14 residues. CDR3 coding DNA: TGTGCCAGCAGCCTAGCGGGGTCCGAAGAGACCCAGTACTTC. This encodes CASSLAGSEETQYF.

This clonotype came up a few times. V and J are TRBV19 and TRBJ2-5; 7 positions match TRBD2. The CDR3 totals 13 residues. CDR1 is LNHDA, CDR2 SQIVND, per germline (reference sequence). The J segment lost 9 bases and the V segment lost 3 bases, leaving 7 bases of the junction unmatched. The CDR3 DNA sequence: TGTGCCAGTAGTATGACTAGCAATCAGCCCCAGTACTTC. This translates into CASSMTSNQPQYF.

V is TRBV2 and J is TRBJ1-3, with a weak D call TRBD1 (5 bases). Trimming removed 10 bases at V and 0 bases at J, with 13 bases between. Germline CDR1 is SNHLY and CDR2 is FYNNEI. The CDR3 is made up of 14 amino acids. CDR3 sequence reads: CATRSTGSGNTIYF. For the CDR3, the DNA is TGTGCCACTCGTAGCACAGGCTCTGGAAACACCATATATTTT.

This clonotype was detected ten times or more. The J gene is TRBJ2-7, the V gene TRBV7-6, with 9 positions matching TRBD1. J was trimmed by 3 bases and V by 1 base; bases with no gene match: 7. Germline V gives CDR1 SGHVS, CDR2 FNYEAQ. The CDR3 is 16 amino acids. The CDR3 reads CASSLGGQGRFYEQYF. CDR3 sequence (DNA): TGTGCCAGCAGCTTAGGGGGACAGGGTAGGTTCTACGAGCAGTACTTC.

At least ten counts were recorded for this clonotype. The chain combines TRBV3-1 with TRBJ1-4; tentative D call: TRBD1 (5 bases). The V end was cut by 1 base, the J end by 3 bases, with 9 bases between. This CDR3 has 15 residues. The germline V gene encodes CDR1 LGHDT and CDR2 YNNKEL (reference sequence). The CDR3 DNA reads as TGTGCCAGCAGCCAAGTGGGGGTCTCTAATGAAAAACTGTTTTTT. Encoded protein: CASSQVGVSNEKLFF.

This clonotype was seen only a few times. The chain combines TRBV10-3 with TRBJ2-5; D remains unclear. This CDR3 is 14 amino acids long. CDR1 is ENHRY, CDR2 SYGVKD, per germline. Trimming removed 3 bases at V and 3 bases at J, with 11 bases between. The CDR3 spells CAISEILSKETQYF. In nucleotides, the CDR3 is TGTGCCATCAGTGAAATACTAAGTAAAGAGACCCAGTACTTC.